The 25 T cell receptor beta chains in this list originate from one sample, sequenced in a study of T cell changes during pregnancy in multiple sclerosis. Assay used: immunoSEQ multiplex PCR; TCRdb lists only in-frame clones, some missing. The sample shows 50,000 to 60,000 clones, 85% to 95% of them seen only once. The sequences come from CD4+ T cells from peripheral blood mononuclear cells, collected in the second trimester of pregnancy. Receptors originate from a female donor with multiple sclerosis, enrolled in a pregnancy study.

This clone appeared a single time. This chain connects TRBV4-1 to TRBJ2-1; 13 bases are shared with TRBD2. The CDR3 has 17 amino acids. Germline-derived CDR1 and CDR2 are MGHRA and YSYEKL. The J segment lost 5 bases and the V segment lost 4 bases, leaving 8 bases of the junction unmatched. CDR3: CASSLSTTSGGHNEQFF. CDR3 in DNA: TGCGCCAGCAGCCTCTCCACGACTAGCGGGGGGCACAATGAGCAGTTCTTC.

V and J are TRBV18 and TRBJ1-2; 7 nucleotides line up with TRBD1. The CDR3 consists of 14 residues. The junction had 11 bases not matched to a gene; V was cut back by 7 bases and J by 6 bases. The V gene's germline CDR1 is KGHSH and CDR2 LQKENI. The DNA for the CDR3 is TGTGCCAGCTTCGCGACAGGGCCACGTGATGGCTACACCTTC. It specifies CASFATGPRDGYTF.

The chain couples TRBV19 to TRBJ1-2; D possibly corresponds to TRBD1 (5 bases). V lost 6 bases and J lost 8, with 25 bases in between. Germline values: CDR1 LNHDA, CDR2 SQIVND (reference sequence). This CDR3 has 16 residues. This CDR3 reads CASSPSAAASGGGYTF. In nucleotides, the CDR3 is TGTGCCAGTAGCCCCTCTGCGGCAGCATCCGGGGGGGGCTACACCTTC.

This sequence joins TRBV6-5 and TRBJ2-1, with 10 positions matching TRBD2. The CDR3 has 15 amino acids. V trimming: 6 bases; J trimming: 4 bases; junction bases outside the gene matches: 6. Per the germline V gene, CDR1 is MNHEY and CDR2 is SVGAGI. The CDR3, as DNA: TGTGCCAGCAGCCGCGGGACTAGCGAATACAATGAGCAGTTCTTC. It encodes CASSRGTSEYNEQFF.

The rearrangement uses TRBV5-4 and TRBJ1-1; D possibly corresponds to TRBD1 (5 bases). This CDR3 has 14 amino acids. From germline, CDR1 is SGHNT and CDR2 YYREEE (reference sequence). The V and J ends lost 1 base and 4 bases respectively, with 11 bases between them. The CDR3 bases are TGTGCCAGCAGCTTGCCAGGGATGAGCACTGAAGCTTTCTTT. Encoded protein: CASSLPGMSTEAFF.

The chain employs TRBV4-1 and TRBJ2-3; D is perhaps TRBD2 (6 bases). The CDR3 totals 17 residues. Germline CDR1 MGHRA, CDR2 YSYEKL. The V end lost 1 base, the J end lost 2 bases, and 16 bases lay between the germline ends. In nucleotides, the CDR3 is TGCGCCAGCAGCCAAGGGAGGGCGACCTCCATCACAGATACGCAGTATTTT. Amino acids: CASSQGRATSITDTQYF.

V gene TRBV10-3 combines with J gene TRBJ2-5, with 7 bases fitting TRBD2. The CDR3 is made up of 16 amino acids. Germline V lookup: CDR1 ENHRY, CDR2 SYGVKD. The trim removed 1 base at V and 1 base at J, leaving 6 bases unmatched. The CDR3 DNA is TGTGCCATCAGTGAGTACGATCGACTAGCCCAAGAGACCCAGTACTTC. Its protein product is CAISEYDRLAQETQYF.

In its sample, this clone was seen once. This chain's CDR3 is CASSENRASTEAFF. In DNA form, the CDR3 reads TGTGCCAGCAGTGAAAACAGGGCGAGCACTGAAGCTTTCTTT. The chain links TRBV6-1 to TRBJ1-1, with D perhaps TRBD1 (6 bases). Between the trimmed V and J ends, which lost 2 bases and 4 bases, there was a span of 11 bases. CDR1 is MNHNS and CDR2 is SASEGT in the germline V gene. The CDR3 consists of 14 residues.

The chain has TRBV19 and TRBJ1-6; a weak D match, TRBD1 (5 bases). The CDR3 length is 16 residues. V lost 8 bases to trimming and J lost 0 bases, with 14 bases between them. Germline V lookup: CDR1 LNHDA, CDR2 SQIVND (reference sequence). CDR3 protein: CASQQVSSSYNSPLHF. In DNA form, the CDR3 reads TGTGCCAGTCAACAGGTTTCCAGCTCCTATAATTCACCCCTCCACTTT.

This clone has a handful of counts. The rearrangement joins TRBV6-5 to TRBJ1-2, with a tentative D call TRBD1 (5 bases). Between the trimmed V and J ends, which lost 7 bases and 6 bases, there was a span of 15 bases. From germline, CDR1 is MNHEY and CDR2 SVGAGI. The CDR3 consists of 13 residues. DNA for the CDR3: TGTGCCAGCACCCGAAGGACATTCGATGGCTACACCTTC. Its translation: CASTRRTFDGYTF.

The V call is TRBV9, the J call TRBJ1-3, with TRBD1 as a possible D gene (6 bases). The CDR3 spans 15 residues. CDR1 and CDR2 from the germline V gene are SGDLS and YYNGEE. V gave up 6 bases and J gave up 0 bases, with 13 bases separating them. The CDR3 region is CASTGQPSSGNTIYF. The CDR3 coding sequence is TGTGCCAGCACTGGACAGCCGAGCTCTGGAAACACCATATATTTT.

The chain employs TRBV11-1 and TRBJ1-4; 7 bases map to TRBD1. The germline gives CDR1 SGHAT, CDR2 FQDESV (reference sequence). The V gene end was trimmed by 4 bases and the J gene end by 2 bases; junction bases not matched to a gene: 4. The CDR3 consists of 15 residues. CDR3 sequence: CASSSTGSTNEKLFF. The CDR3 nucleotides read TGTGCCAGCAGCTCGACAGGGTCTACTAATGAAAAACTGTTTTTT.

The gene calls are TRBV18 and TRBJ2-2; perhaps TRBD1 as D (5 bases). V dropped 0 bases and J dropped 9 bases, with 8 bases sitting between them. The CDR3 is 13 amino acids. CDR1 is KGHSH and CDR2 is LQKENI in the germline V gene. This chain's CDR3 is CASSPPGVWELFF. Here the CDR3 DNA reads TGTGCCAGCTCACCACCAGGGGTTTGGGAGCTGTTTTTT.

The sample holds one count of this clone. The chain joins TRBV5-4 to TRBJ2-7, with 9 bases lining up with TRBD1. The V gene's germline CDR1 is SGHNT and CDR2 YYREEE (reference sequence). With 4 bases clipped from V and 7 bases from J, the junction kept 9 bases outside the gene matches. CDR3 size: 14 residues. CDR3 loop: CASSPGQGLREQYF. The CDR3 DNA reads TGTGCCAGCAGCCCGGGACAGGGACTTAGGGAGCAGTACTTC.

The chain employs TRBV5-4 and TRBJ2-5; a possible D gene is TRBD2 (7 bases). Germline lookup yields CDR1 SGHNT and CDR2 YYREEE (reference sequence). The CDR3 has 14 residues. Trimming left V 2 bases short and J 5 bases short, with 13 bases between. For the CDR3, the DNA is TGTGCCAGCAGCTTTGAGGGGGGGCAGGAGACCCAGTACTTC. This gives the protein CASSFEGGQETQYF.

V usage is TRBV5-3 and J usage is TRBJ2-5; 12 nucleotides agree with TRBD2. TRBV5-3 is assigned to the ORF class and has an uncertain function. This CDR3 has 18 residues. V lost 6 bases, J lost 5 bases, and 17 bases stayed unmatched. For the CDR3, the DNA is TGTGCCAGAATCCCGCCTAGGACTAGCGGGGCCCCTTGGGAGACCCAGTACTTC. Its protein product is CARIPPRTSGAPWETQYF.

This chain links TRBV2 with TRBJ2-5; 10 bases agree with TRBD1. Germline trimming cut 7 bases from V and 5 bases from J; bases unmatched to any gene: 10. The germline CDR1 and CDR2 sequences are SNHLY and FYNNEI. The CDR3 sequence is 15 residues long. CDR3 nucleotide sequence: TGTGCCAGCAAGCGGGACAGGGGTTCGTTTGAGACCCAGTACTTC. Its protein is CASKRDRGSFETQYF.

The chain joins TRBV7-3 to TRBJ2-7; the match to TRBD2 covers 8 bases. Germline V lookup: CDR1 SGHTA, CDR2 FQGTGA. V gave up 6 bases and J gave up 2 bases; unmatched junction bases: 3. This CDR3 is 13 amino acids long. The CDR3 region is CASRAGGAYEQYF. CDR3 sequence (DNA): TGTGCCAGCAGGGCGGGGGGCGCCTACGAGCAGTACTTC.

The count of this clone is one. The V and J genes are TRBV29-1 and TRBJ2-3, with 7 nucleotides matching TRBD2. The CDR3 loop spans 15 amino acids. Germline V gives CDR1 SQVTM, CDR2 ANQGSEA. V lost 3 bases, J lost 2 bases, and 8 bases stayed unmatched. The chain's CDR3 is CSVEGGSGITDTQYF. The CDR3 DNA sequence: TGCAGCGTTGAGGGCGGAAGCGGGATCACAGATACGCAGTATTTT.

The rearrangement links TRBV5-1 to TRBJ1-4, with 7 positions matching TRBD1. This CDR3 has 14 residues. Looked up from germline, CDR1 is SGHRS and CDR2 is YFSETQ. The J segment lost 7 bases and the V segment lost 0 bases, leaving 3 bases of the junction unmatched. The CDR3 DNA reads as TGCGCCAGCAGCTTGGACAGGGGTGTTGAAAAACTGTTTTTT. Translating it yields CASSLDRGVEKLFF.

The chain uses TRBV14 and TRBJ2-3; 13 positions agree with TRBD2. Germline V gives CDR1 SGHDN, CDR2 FVKESK. V was clipped by 5 bases and J by 3 bases; unmatched bases: 5. CDR3 size: 16 residues. This chain's CDR3 is CASSSGLAGATDTQYF. DNA of the CDR3: TGTGCCAGCAGCTCCGGACTAGCGGGGGCAACAGATACGCAGTATTTT.

This clone has just a few counts. The rearrangement uses TRBV7-9 and TRBJ1-1; 7 bases are a match to TRBD1. This CDR3 comprises 15 residues. V lost 6 bases and J lost 0; bases outside the gene matches: 7. Germline V gene data show CDR1 as SEHNR and CDR2 as FQNEAQ (reference sequence). This chain's CDR3 is CASSSQGLVNTEAFF. CDR3 DNA: TGTGCCAGCAGTTCACAGGGGTTGGTGAACACTGAAGCTTTCTTT.

The genes are TRBV6-5 and TRBJ2-7, with 9 bases that match TRBD2. Trimming at V came to 2 bases and at J to 4 bases, leaving 9 bases not matched to a gene. Per germline, CDR1 MNHEY and CDR2 SVGAGI. The CDR3 is 16 residues long. The CDR3 DNA sequence: TGTGCCAGCAGTTACCGTAGCGGGAGTAAAAGTTACGAGCAGTACTTC. This gives the protein CASSYRSGSKSYEQYF.

This chain joins TRBV7-9 and TRBJ2-1, with 8 nucleotides matching TRBD2. The CDR3 contains 14 residues. Trimming removed 5 bases from V and 10 bases from J; junction bases left unmatched: 10. Per the germline V gene, CDR1 is SEHNR and CDR2 is FQNEAQ (reference sequence). The CDR3: CASSARGGPGEQFF. The CDR3 nucleotides are TGTGCCAGCAGCGCACGGGGGGGGCCGGGGGAGCAGTTCTTC.

This clone occurred once. The gene calls are TRBV29-1 and TRBJ2-5; 7 bases fit TRBD2. J lost 1 base, V lost 4 bases, and 3 bases had no gene match. This CDR3 is 13 amino acids long. From germline, CDR1 is SQVTM and CDR2 ANQGSEA. The CDR3 DNA follows: TGCAGCGTTGTAGGCGGGGGCCAAGAGACCCAGTACTTC. Amino acid sequence: CSVVGGGQETQYF.